The rows below give T cell receptor beta chains drawn from one sample of a study of shared clonotypes between healthy human individuals. Data came from immunoSEQ multiplex PCR; TCRdb stores just in-frame clones and leaves some out. The sample carries about 2.4 million clones, 80% to 95% recorded once. Material for sequencing was naive CD4+ T cells from PBMCs. These receptors originate from a man aged 18 to 29 in good health. Some clones in this sample may be carry-over from other donors' samples. CDR3s include the opening cysteine and the closing phenylalanine or tryptophan. Fields, in order: D gene, J gene, clone size, V gene, CDR3 DNA, CDR3 protein. A D gene is named only where the DNA matches it firmly. Not all rows give a size; the values are once, few, many and, for expanded clones, a class.

D gene: TRBD1
J gene: TRBJ1-2
clone size: -
V gene: TRBV29-1
CDR3 DNA: TGCAGCACCGGGACAGGGGGCAGCCCATATGGCTACACCTTC
CDR3 protein: CSTGTGGSPYGYTF

D gene: -
J gene: TRBJ2-7
clone size: once
V gene: TRBV5-1
CDR3 DNA: TGCGCCAGCAGCTTAGCGATCGAGGGGGGGATTTACGAGCAGTACTTC
CDR3 protein: CASSLAIEGGIYEQYF

D gene: TRBD2
J gene: TRBJ2-7
clone size: -
V gene: TRBV7-2
CDR3 DNA: TGTGCCAGCAGCTTAGAACTAGCGGGAGGCTACGAGCAGTACTTC
CDR3 protein: CASSLELAGGYEQYF

D gene: -
J gene: TRBJ2-1
clone size: once
V gene: TRBV9
CDR3 DNA: TGTGCCAGCAGCCCCCGGAGCGTAGCCTCCTACAATGAGCAGTTCTTC
CDR3 protein: CASSPRSVASYNEQFF

D gene: -
J gene: TRBJ1-4
clone size: -
V gene: TRBV7-3
CDR3 DNA: TGTGCCAGCAGCTTAAGTGGGTGGGGAGCTAATGAAAAACTGTTTTTT
CDR3 protein: CASSLSGWGANEKLFF

D gene: -
J gene: TRBJ2-2
clone size: -
V gene: TRBV7-2
CDR3 DNA: TGTGCCAGCAGCAAAGGACTAAGGGAAAACACCGGGGAGCTGTTTTTT
CDR3 protein: CASSKGLRENTGELFF

D gene: -
J gene: TRBJ2-5
clone size: -
V gene: TRBV2
CDR3 DNA: TGTGCCAGCAACGGAAACAGCCAAGAGACCCAGTACTTC
CDR3 protein: CASNGNSQETQYF

D gene: TRBD2
J gene: TRBJ2-5
clone size: -
V gene: TRBV5-1
CDR3 DNA: TGCGCCAGCAGCATACGGCGGTCGGCGGGAGGAACCCAAGAGACCCAGTACTTC
CDR3 protein: CASSIRRSAGGTQETQYF

D gene: -
J gene: TRBJ2-7
clone size: -
V gene: TRBV28
CDR3 DNA: TGTGCCAGCAGCCAATACGAGCAGTACTTC
CDR3 protein: CASSQYEQYF

D gene: -
J gene: TRBJ2-3
clone size: -
V gene: TRBV11-2
CDR3 DNA: TGTGCCAGCAGCCCTACACGTAGCACAGATACGCAGTATTTT
CDR3 protein: CASSPTRSTDTQYF

D gene: -
J gene: TRBJ2-1
clone size: -
V gene: TRBV7-3
CDR3 DNA: TGTGCCAGCAGCTTAAGAGAGATCTCCTACAATGAGCAGTTCTTC
CDR3 protein: CASSLREISYNEQFF

D gene: -
J gene: TRBJ1-6
clone size: -
V gene: TRBV27
CDR3 DNA: TGTGCCAGCAGTTTAGGGGCAGTGAGAGATTCACCCCTCCACTTT
CDR3 protein: CASSLGAVRDSPLHF

D gene: -
J gene: TRBJ1-5
clone size: -
V gene: TRBV2
CDR3 DNA: TGTGCCAGCAGTGTTAAACAGGGAGGCAATCAGCCCCAGCATTTT
CDR3 protein: CASSVKQGGNQPQHF

D gene: -
J gene: TRBJ1-2
clone size: -
V gene: TRBV1
CDR3 DNA: TGCACCAGCAGCCAAGAGGGACTACACCCAAAGGAGGGCTACACCTTC
CDR3 protein: CTSSQEGLHPKEGYTF

D gene: -
J gene: TRBJ2-7
clone size: -
V gene: TRBV5-1
CDR3 DNA: TGCGCCAGCAGCCCGGGTCCAGGGAACTACGAGCAGTACTTC
CDR3 protein: CASSPGPGNYEQYF

D gene: -
J gene: TRBJ1-1
clone size: -
V gene: TRBV9
CDR3 DNA: TGTGCCAGCAGCGTCGGGTTGCCGGGCACTGAAGCTTTCTTT
CDR3 protein: CASSVGLPGTEAFF

D gene: -
J gene: TRBJ2-1
clone size: few
V gene: TRBV5-1
CDR3 DNA: TGCGCCAGCAGCTCGCGGGATCATTACAATGAGCAGTTCTTC
CDR3 protein: CASSSRDHYNEQFF

D gene: TRBD2
J gene: TRBJ2-3
clone size: -
V gene: TRBV7-9
CDR3 DNA: TGTGCCAGCAGCCCGAGACTAGCGGGAGAACCAGATACGCAGTATTTT
CDR3 protein: CASSPRLAGEPDTQYF

D gene: -
J gene: TRBJ1-2
clone size: -
V gene: TRBV6-6
CDR3 DNA: TGTGCCAGCAGTTCCCTCTCGATCTTC
CDR3 protein: CASSSLSIF

D gene: -
J gene: TRBJ2-7
clone size: -
V gene: TRBV5-4
CDR3 DNA: TGTGCCAGCAGCTTGGGCGGGGCTAGGTCCTCCTACGAGCAGTACTTC
CDR3 protein: CASSLGGARSSYEQYF

D gene: -
J gene: TRBJ1-2
clone size: -
V gene: TRBV6-5
CDR3 DNA: TGTGCCAGCAGAGGGACGGCTAACTATGGCTACACCTTC
CDR3 protein: CASRGTANYGYTF

D gene: -
J gene: TRBJ1-1
clone size: -
V gene: TRBV7-9
CDR3 DNA: TGTGCCAGCAGCTCAGACACTGAAGCTTTCTTT
CDR3 protein: CASSSDTEAFF

D gene: TRBD1
J gene: TRBJ1-5
clone size: -
V gene: TRBV15
CDR3 DNA: TGTGCCACCAGCAGAGATGGGACAGGGGATAATCAGCCCCAGCATTTT
CDR3 protein: CATSRDGTGDNQPQHF

D gene: TRBD1
J gene: TRBJ2-5
clone size: -
V gene: TRBV28
CDR3 DNA: TGTGCCAGCACCCAAGGGAACAGGGGGCTGTGGGAGACCCAGTACTTC
CDR3 protein: CASTQGNRGLWETQYF

D gene: -
J gene: TRBJ1-1
clone size: -
V gene: TRBV11-2
CDR3 DNA: TGTGCCAGCAGTCGTCTGGCGGCGCGCACTGAAGCTTTCTTT
CDR3 protein: CASSRLAARTEAFF

D gene: TRBD1
J gene: TRBJ2-7
clone size: -
V gene: TRBV28
CDR3 DNA: TGTGCCAGCAGTTTGACAGGGGCCTACGAGCAGTACTTC
CDR3 protein: CASSLTGAYEQYF

D gene: TRBD1
J gene: TRBJ2-7
clone size: -
V gene: TRBV29-1
CDR3 DNA: TGCAGCGTTGAGCTAAGACAGGGGGCAAGCGAGCAGTACTTC
CDR3 protein: CSVELRQGASEQYF

D gene: -
J gene: TRBJ2-1
clone size: -
V gene: TRBV20-1
CDR3 DNA: TGCAGCTTCGGACTACCCAATGAGCAGTTCTTC
CDR3 protein: CSFGLPNEQFF

D gene: -
J gene: TRBJ2-7
clone size: once
V gene: TRBV6-5
CDR3 DNA: TGTGCCAGCAGTTTCCTTAGGGGGAGCACCTACGAGCAGTACTTC
CDR3 protein: CASSFLRGSTYEQYF

D gene: -
J gene: TRBJ2-3
clone size: -
V gene: TRBV9
CDR3 DNA: TGTGCCAGCAGCGTAGTTACAGGGCTTAGCACAGATACGCAGTATTTT
CDR3 protein: CASSVVTGLSTDTQYF

D gene: TRBD1
J gene: TRBJ2-2
clone size: -
V gene: TRBV6-5
CDR3 DNA: TGTGCCAGCAGTTACTCTGCAGGGGGCTACGGGGAGCTGTTTTTT
CDR3 protein: CASSYSAGGYGELFF

D gene: -
J gene: TRBJ1-1
clone size: -
V gene: TRBV2
CDR3 DNA: TGTGCCAGCAGTGGACAGGTTTCGAACACTGAAGCTTTCTTT
CDR3 protein: CASSGQVSNTEAFF

D gene: -
J gene: TRBJ2-6
clone size: -
V gene: TRBV28
CDR3 DNA: TGTGCCAGCACCTCCCCAGGGACCAACGTCCTGACTTTC
CDR3 protein: CASTSPGTNVLTF

D gene: -
J gene: TRBJ2-3
clone size: once
V gene: TRBV5-4
CDR3 DNA: TGTGCCAGCAGCTTGGGATGGCCAATCTACACAGATACGCAGTATTTT
CDR3 protein: CASSLGWPIYTDTQYF

D gene: -
J gene: TRBJ2-7
clone size: -
V gene: TRBV2
CDR3 DNA: TGTGCCAGCAGTGACCAAATATACTACGAGCAGTACTTC
CDR3 protein: CASSDQIYYEQYF

D gene: -
J gene: TRBJ1-1
clone size: -
V gene: TRBV10-3
CDR3 DNA: TGTGCCTCAGGGGCCGTACATAACACTGAAGCTTTCTTT
CDR3 protein: CASGAVHNTEAFF

D gene: -
J gene: TRBJ2-1
clone size: -
V gene: TRBV19
CDR3 DNA: TGTGCCAGTAGTACCCCCCGCGTGACTGCCTACAATGAGCAGTTCTTC
CDR3 protein: CASSTPRVTAYNEQFF

D gene: TRBD2
J gene: TRBJ2-2
clone size: -
V gene: TRBV4-2
CDR3 DNA: TGTGCCAGCAGCCAAGCTGTACTAGCGGGAGGTGGGGAGCTGTTTTTT
CDR3 protein: CASSQAVLAGGGELFF

D gene: TRBD2
J gene: TRBJ2-7
clone size: -
V gene: TRBV28
CDR3 DNA: TGTGCCAGCAGGCTAATAGACGGGAGGGCGGGCGAGCAGTACTTC
CDR3 protein: CASRLIDGRAGEQYF

D gene: -
J gene: TRBJ1-6
clone size: -
V gene: TRBV28
CDR3 DNA: TGTGCCAGCGGGGACACAGCATATAATTCACCCCTCCACTTT
CDR3 protein: CASGDTAYNSPLHF

D gene: -
J gene: TRBJ2-5
clone size: -
V gene: TRBV6-1
CDR3 DNA: TGTGCCAGCAGTGAAGTTGGGAGGGAGACCCAGTACTTC
CDR3 protein: CASSEVGRETQYF

D gene: TRBD2
J gene: TRBJ2-7
clone size: -
V gene: TRBV5-1
CDR3 DNA: TGCGCCAGCAGCTTCGATAGCGGGTTTGCCGGCGAGCAGTACTTC
CDR3 protein: CASSFDSGFAGEQYF

D gene: -
J gene: TRBJ2-2
clone size: -
V gene: TRBV5-8
CDR3 DNA: TGTGCCAGCAGCTGGCGCGGGGCTAGAACCGGGGAGCTGTTTTTT
CDR3 protein: CASSWRGARTGELFF

D gene: -
J gene: TRBJ2-1
clone size: -
V gene: TRBV7-2
CDR3 DNA: TGTGCCAGCAGCTTAAGGGTCCAGGATGAGCAGTTCTTC
CDR3 protein: CASSLRVQDEQFF

D gene: -
J gene: TRBJ1-2
clone size: -
V gene: TRBV9
CDR3 DNA: TGTGCCAGCAGCGAGGGGGAGGGGACCCAAAATTTATATGGCTACACCTTC
CDR3 protein: CASSEGEGTQNLYGYTF

D gene: TRBD1
J gene: TRBJ2-7
clone size: -
V gene: TRBV30
CDR3 DNA: TGTGCCTGGAGTCCTGGGACAGGCTTGCTCGAGCAGTACTTC
CDR3 protein: CAWSPGTGLLEQYF

D gene: TRBD1
J gene: TRBJ2-1
clone size: -
V gene: TRBV5-1
CDR3 DNA: TGCGCCAGCAGCTTGGGACAGGGGCTGCGGGATGAGCAGTTCTTC
CDR3 protein: CASSLGQGLRDEQFF

D gene: TRBD2
J gene: TRBJ2-1
clone size: -
V gene: TRBV29-1
CDR3 DNA: TGCAGCTCCCGACTAGCGGGAGGAGACAATGAGCAGTTCTTC
CDR3 protein: CSSRLAGGDNEQFF

D gene: -
J gene: TRBJ2-7
clone size: -
V gene: TRBV5-6
CDR3 DNA: TGTGCCAGCAGCTCGGTAGGCAGGTTAATTGGGGTGAGGTACGAGCAGTACTTC
CDR3 protein: CASSSVGRLIGVRYEQYF

D gene: -
J gene: TRBJ1-5
clone size: -
V gene: TRBV28
CDR3 DNA: TGTGCCAGCAGTTTATTCAGGACAAAGAGAAATCAGCCCCAGCATTTT
CDR3 protein: CASSLFRTKRNQPQHF

D gene: -
J gene: TRBJ2-7
clone size: -
V gene: TRBV28
CDR3 DNA: TGTGCCAGCAGCTTAAGTAGGGGGTCCCACGAGCAGTACTTC
CDR3 protein: CASSLSRGSHEQYF

D gene: TRBD1
J gene: TRBJ2-5
clone size: -
V gene: TRBV7-3
CDR3 DNA: TGTGCCAGCAGCGAGGGACAGGGCAGGGTTGGAGAGACCCAGTACTTC
CDR3 protein: CASSEGQGRVGETQYF

D gene: -
J gene: TRBJ2-3
clone size: once
V gene: TRBV11-2
CDR3 DNA: TGTGCCAGCAGCCTCCAGCGTGCGGCGTACACAGATACGCAGTATTTT
CDR3 protein: CASSLQRAAYTDTQYF

D gene: TRBD1
J gene: TRBJ1-5
clone size: -
V gene: TRBV19
CDR3 DNA: TGTGCCAGTAGTTCAACGGGACAGGGACTGCAGCCCCAGCATTTT
CDR3 protein: CASSSTGQGLQPQHF

D gene: TRBD1
J gene: TRBJ2-7
clone size: -
V gene: TRBV30
CDR3 DNA: TGTGCCTGGAGTGTACTGGCTAGGGGGCCCTACGAGCAGTACTTC
CDR3 protein: CAWSVLARGPYEQYF

D gene: -
J gene: TRBJ2-7
clone size: -
V gene: TRBV15
CDR3 DNA: TGTGCCACCAGCAGAGACCGAGGACGGGAGCAGTACTTC
CDR3 protein: CATSRDRGREQYF

D gene: -
J gene: TRBJ2-3
clone size: -
V gene: TRBV7-8
CDR3 DNA: TGTGCCAGCAGCGGCGCCGGTAGCATCACAGATACGCAGTATTTT
CDR3 protein: CASSGAGSITDTQYF

D gene: TRBD1
J gene: TRBJ2-7
clone size: -
V gene: TRBV11-2
CDR3 DNA: TGTGCCAGCAGTCCCGGGACAGGGTCCGAGCAGTACTTC
CDR3 protein: CASSPGTGSEQYF